The clone carrying this T cell receptor beta chain was detected a few times. The data belong to a study of Graves' ophthalmopathy and Graves' hyperthyroidism. Transcripts of RNA were the source for amplifying TCR beta CDR3 regions. An opening RT-PCR round employed HTBI primers and preceded a second-round multiplex PCR. TCRdb ran MiXCR on the multiplex PCR reads and lists one entry per CDR3 protein. Of fewer than 600,000 distinct CDR3 sequences listed, approximately 15% are singletons. V lost 6 bases to trimming and J lost 6 bases, with 26 bases between them. The V gene's germline CDR1 is LGHNA and CDR2 YNFKEQ. This CDR3 is 17 amino acids long.

Sequencing input: blood. The receptor was isolated from a woman aged 30 to 39 with Graves' ophthalmopathy. The chain employs TRBV4-2 and TRBJ1-2; D possibly corresponds to TRBD1 (5 bases). Here the CDR3 reads CASSLESGGGEVNGYTF. CDR3 coding DNA: TGTGCCAGCAGTCTAGAGTCCGGGGGGGGGGAGGTGAATGGCTACACCTTC.